A selection of T cell receptor beta chains follows, all from one sample in a study of T cell repertoires in cytomegalovirus infection. TCRdb used MiXCR to reprocess the reads, holding one entry per CDR3 protein. The sample includes hundreds of thousands of distinct CDR3 sequences, around a third of them seen just once. No antigens are known for them. The sequences come from cultured PBMCs, collected from culture after CMV antigen stimulation. These receptors were obtained from a human donor in good health (CMV status not recorded). Some clones in this sample may be carry-over from other donors' samples. Both conserved end residues are part of each CDR3.

v_gene: TRBV20-1
j_gene: TRBJ2-1
CDR3aa: CSAIAGREQFF

v_gene: TRBV20-1
j_gene: TRBJ1-5
CDR3aa: CSAVRRADQPQHF

v_gene: TRBV20-1
j_gene: TRBJ2-5
CDR3aa: CSASVTALTQYF

v_gene: TRBV12-3/TRBV12-4
j_gene: TRBJ1-2
CDR3aa: CASSFGQPYGYTF

v_gene: TRBV7-9
j_gene: TRBJ1-6
CDR3aa: CASSYPTSPLHF

v_gene: TRBV19
j_gene: TRBJ1-5
CDR3aa: CASSMGQKNQPQHF

v_gene: TRBV6-2/TRBV6-3
j_gene: TRBJ2-2
CDR3aa: CASRLAATGELFF

v_gene: TRBV27
j_gene: TRBJ2-6
CDR3aa: CASSLSPSGANVLTF

v_gene: TRBV20-1
j_gene: TRBJ2-7
CDR3aa: CSANRDPSSYEQYF

v_gene: TRBV7-2
j_gene: TRBJ2-3
CDR3aa: CASSPRGEPPDTQYF

v_gene: TRBV12-3/TRBV12-4
j_gene: TRBJ1-4
CDR3aa: CASSLGSKLFF

v_gene: TRBV2
j_gene: TRBJ2-7
CDR3aa: CASSDGGGTSYEQYF

v_gene: TRBV7-2
j_gene: TRBJ2-1
CDR3aa: CASATGGPNEQFF

v_gene: TRBV7-9
j_gene: TRBJ2-7
CDR3aa: CASSERGISYEQYF

v_gene: TRBV25-1
j_gene: TRBJ2-5
CDR3aa: CASSTGVAGGRETQYF

v_gene: TRBV11-2
j_gene: TRBJ2-1
CDR3aa: CASSPRGVDYNEQFF

v_gene: TRBV12-5
j_gene: TRBJ2-5
CDR3aa: CASGYPGGRGGETQYF

v_gene: TRBV12-3/TRBV12-4
j_gene: TRBJ1-1
CDR3aa: CASSFAPGNTEAFF

v_gene: TRBV4-1
j_gene: TRBJ1-2
CDR3aa: CASSQDSKGADYGYTF

v_gene: TRBV11-2
j_gene: TRBJ1-6
CDR3aa: CASSPVGRQWGSPLHF

v_gene: TRBV7-8
j_gene: TRBJ2-2
CDR3aa: CASSLVELGTGELFF

v_gene: TRBV4-1
j_gene: TRBJ2-1
CDR3aa: CASSQLAATYNEQFF

v_gene: TRBV4-3
j_gene: TRBJ1-1
CDR3aa: CASSQDMRTGGFTEAFF

v_gene: TRBV19
j_gene: TRBJ1-6
CDR3aa: CASNGRTGYNSPLHF

v_gene: TRBV7-9
j_gene: TRBJ2-5
CDR3aa: CASSSRRSGAPGRETQYF

v_gene: TRBV24-1
j_gene: TRBJ2-3
CDR3aa: CATSDARGGTDTQYF